This T cell receptor beta chain was captured by sequencing in a study of response to subunit inactivated influenza vaccine (dated by TCRdb to the late 2010s). With regard to the full study: Deep quantitative T cell receptor repertoire profiling was used in the study to track responses to a trivalent subunit inactivated influenza vaccine.

Points the paper makes about the study in general: It was suggested by the authors that each seasonal influenza vaccination may recruit only a limited number of new T cells.

In its sample, this clonotype was seen a few times. Its target antigen remains unknown. A much more abundant neighbour one base away suggests this may be a read error. The library was produced with RT-PCR. Sequencing was carried out with an Illumina HiSeq 2500. In-frame beta chains were kept once TCRdb had trimmed the public reads at Q25 with fastp and called clones with MiXCR. For every CDR3 protein sequence, its rows merge into one entry that carries the most common genes and DNA. Recorded for this sample are 400,000 to 650,000 distinct CDR3 sequences; approximately 7.8% of them occurred a single time. The ten largest clones add up to over 10% of the sample. The CDR3 covers 13 residues, taking in both the cysteine and the phenylalanine. CDR3 DNA is the only sequence kept; it has 39 bases, read in frame from the first base. V is shortened by 6 bases, J by 6 bases, and the region joining them spans 13 bases.

This clonotype was sampled from a man between 50 and 69 years old who received an inactivated influenza vaccine. Donor details come from another sample of the same person, matched by shared clones. The material was PBMCs from blood, obtained less than 30 months after vaccination. This sequence uses TRBV12-3 or TRBV12-4 and TRBJ2-3; the D gene is perhaps TRBD2, from 6 matching bases. The CDR3 protein sequence reads: CASSSGTPDTQYF. The DNA is TGTGCCAGCAGCTCCGGGACTCCGGATACGCAGTATTTT.